This note documents a single TCR beta chain sequence. Its antigen remains unknown. No cell sorting was done before RNA was extracted from the tissue. Between August and November 2014, newly diagnosed, chemotherapy-naive lung cancer patients underwent thoracic surgery in China. Germline loops: CDR1 MGHRA, CDR2 YSYEKL. The CDR3 sequence is 15 residues long. Trimming stripped 10 bases from V and 4 bases from J, with 22 bases between. The data stem from a study of tumor and adjacent non-tumor tissue in lung cancer. Three rounds of nested PCR, following a modified ARM-PCR protocol, produced the TCRbeta library. TCRdb analysed the multiplex PCR reads with MiXCR anew, one entry per CDR3 protein. The table has tens of thousands of distinct CDR3 sequences, 72% seen once. Overall study results and limits: TCR diversity was significantly greater in tumor than normal lung tissue. Normal lung showed higher cumulative top 100 clone frequency than tumor.

The TCR was taken from a woman aged 40 to 49 with non-small cell lung cancer. V is TRBV4-1 and J is TRBJ2-5; D could derive from TRBD1 or TRBD2 (5 bases each). Specimen: lung tumor tissue. CDR3 coding DNA: TGCGCCACTAGCCAAGCTCCCAGCAGGGCAGAGACCCAGTACTTC. This codes for CATSQAPSRAETQYF.